The source of this T cell receptor (beta chain) is a study of shared clonotypes between healthy human individuals. V lost 4 bases to trimming and J lost 12 bases, with 16 bases between them. The CDR3 spans 13 residues. Germline CDR1 and CDR2: MNHEY and SMNVEV (reference sequence). Produced via immunoSEQ multiplex PCR; TCRdb's table is partial and in-frame only. The sample holds about 590,000 clones, 95% seen once. As concerns this clone: Its antigen is currently unknown.

General study findings and limits: A generally larger estimated richness was seen in naive subsets than in memory subsets.

CD45RO-negative CD8 cells positively selected for CCR7 made up the naive population, which excluded terminally differentiated effector memory CD45RA+ cells. The receptor was isolated from a woman aged 25 to 39 in good health. Material: naive CD8+ T cells sorted from blood. The J gene is TRBJ2-1, the V gene TRBV27, with a tentative D call TRBD2 (6 bases). For the CDR3, the DNA is TGTGCCAGCAGTTCCCCCACTAGCATATGGCAGTTCTTC. Translation: CASSSPTSIWQFF.